This TCR beta chain was recorded in a study of shared clonotypes between healthy human individuals. Regarding this clone: No antigen is known for it.

CD45RO-negative cells were positively selected for CCR7, leaving out terminally differentiated effector memory CD45RA+ cells. Whole-study findings and limits: Naive subsets generally exceeded memory subsets in estimated richness. Relative to their counterparts shared across all four donors, non-shared clonotypes exhibited diminished generation probabilities.

Here immunoSEQ multiplex PCR was the method, and the copy in TCRdb shows in-frame clones only, minus some. In the table there are around 600,000 clones, 85% to 95% of which are singletons. The V gene's germline CDR1 is MDHEN and CDR2 SYDVKM. The CDR3 covers 16 residues. V shed 3 bases and J shed 6 bases, with 20 bases lying between them. Specimen: naive CD8+ T cells sorted from blood. The clonotype originates from a woman in her twenties or thirties in good health. V gene TRBV28 combines with J gene TRBJ1-2; D is unclear. DNA of the CDR3: TGTGCCAGCAGTTTCGATCCGGGCCTACTAGTGGATGGCTACACCTTC. This encodes CASSFDPGLLVDGYTF.